What follows is one T cell receptor beta chain and its context. Its antigen is not identified. The data originate from a study of cytomegalovirus exposure and HLA in healthy donors. Overall study: The 100 to 150 validation repertoires, a later analysis reported, used the same platform as the 600 to 850 repertoires from the first cohort. Study-wide results and caveats: Cytomegalovirus-associated status was assigned to 164 TCR beta chains. Rare TCR sequences dominated, though some public TCRs recurred in many donors.

Libraries were prepared by immunoSEQ multiplex PCR; TCRdb keeps only in-frame clonotypes and omits some of them. The sample includes 250,000 to 400,000 clones, approximately 85% of them seen just once. After removal of 0 bases from V and 7 bases from J, the junction contained 6 bases not matched to a gene. Germline CDR1 SGHNT, CDR2 YYREEE (reference sequence). This CDR3 is built from 15 residues. The origin of this receptor is a man between 25 and 39 years old in good health and CMV-seronegative. V is TRBV5-4 and J is TRBJ1-4, with 7 positions matching TRBD1. The sample taken for sequencing was PBMCs. The CDR3 protein is CASSLVGGRGEKLFF. Here the CDR3 DNA reads TGTGCCAGCAGCTTGGTAGGGGGCCGAGGTGAAAAACTGTTTTTT.